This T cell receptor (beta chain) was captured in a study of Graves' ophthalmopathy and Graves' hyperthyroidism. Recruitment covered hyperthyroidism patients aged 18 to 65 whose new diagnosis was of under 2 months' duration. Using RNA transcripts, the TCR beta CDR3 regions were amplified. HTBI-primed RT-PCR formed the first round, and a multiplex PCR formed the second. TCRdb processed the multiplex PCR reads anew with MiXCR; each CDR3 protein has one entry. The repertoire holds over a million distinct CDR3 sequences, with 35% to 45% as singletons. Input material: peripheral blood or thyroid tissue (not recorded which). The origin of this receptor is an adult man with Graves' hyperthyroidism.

In nucleotides, the CDR3 is TGCGCCAGCAGTCTGAGAGTCGGGAATCTGGCTGAAGCTTTCTTT. Translated: CASSLRVGNLAEAFF. This chain joins TRBV5-1 and TRBJ1-1; D remains ambiguous. CDR3 size: 15 residues. Germline CDR1 SGHRS, CDR2 YFSETQ. The ends were cut back, 5 bases at V and 6 bases at J, with 20 bases in the middle.